The 8 T cell receptor beta chains listed next were all sequenced from one sample in a study of CD8 T cells in Susac syndrome. Reverse transcription used roughly 0.5 to 1 ug RNA and random hexamers. MiXCR, run by TCRdb on the immunoSEQ multiplex PCR reads, gives a single entry per CDR3 protein. In the table there are under 150,000 distinct CDR3 sequences, around 80% of which are singletons. The sequenced material came from CD8+ T cells from PBMCs. The receptors were sampled from a human donor with multiple sclerosis.

The chain carries TRBV5-5 and TRBJ1-1; D unclear. The V end lost 1 base, the J end lost 0 bases, and 7 bases lay between the germline ends. The CDR3 runs 14 residues. Germline V gene sequence: CDR1 SGHKS, CDR2 YYEKEE (reference sequence). Here the CDR3 reads CASSLFVMNTEAFF. The CDR3 bases are TGTGCCAGCAGCTTGTTCGTTATGAACACTGAAGCTTTCTTT.

J is TRBJ1-4 and V is TRBV2; D unresolved. The germline CDR1 and CDR2 sequences are SNHLY and FYNNEI. With 1 base removed from V and 3 bases from J, the gap between germline ends came to 6 bases. The CDR3 extends over 14 amino acids. CDR3: CASSEGHPNEKLFF. CDR3 bases: TGTGCCAGCAGTGAAGGACACCCTAATGAAAAACTGTTTTTT.

The chain couples TRBV28 to TRBJ2-7; TRBD2 might be the D (5 bases). CDR3 size: 11 residues. Per the germline V gene, CDR1 is MDHEN and CDR2 is SYDVKM. V lost 3 bases and J 7 bases, leaving 7 bases between the germline ends. CDR3 region: CASSFSEEQYF. CDR3 DNA: TGTGCCAGCAGTTTTAGCGAGGAGCAGTACTTC. The variable domain in full, with the rest retrieved from reference TRBV28 and TRBJ2-7, is DVKVTQSSRYLVKRTGEKVFLECVQDMDHENMFWYRQDPGLGLRLIYFSYDVKMKEKGDIPEGYSVSREKKERFSLILESASTNQTSMYLCASSFSEEQYFGPGTRLTVT.

This clonotype was recorded once. The chain joins TRBV12-3 or TRBV12-4 to TRBJ2-1, with 7 bases aligning to TRBD1. The CDR3 has 15 residues. V was pared by 5 bases and J by 2 bases, with 6 bases of the junction left unmatched. The CDR3 coding sequence is TGTGCCAGCAGTGCTCGGGACAGTCCCTACAATGAGCAGTTCTTC. Amino acids: CASSARDSPYNEQFF.

V usage is TRBV9 and J usage is TRBJ2-2; 7 nucleotides line up with TRBD2. V gave up 0 bases and J gave up 0 bases; unmatched junction bases: 17. Germline V gene lookup returns CDR1 SGDLS and CDR2 YYNGEE. CDR3 length: 21 amino acids. This CDR3 is CASSVVGEGARFGANTGELFF. In DNA form, the CDR3 reads TGTGCCAGCAGCGTAGTAGGGGAGGGAGCAAGGTTTGGGGCGAACACCGGGGAGCTGTTTTTT.

V usage is TRBV7-6 and J usage is TRBJ2-5; D remains unclear. The V gene's germline CDR1 is SGHVS and CDR2 FNYEAQ. CDR3 length: 14 amino acids. V was cut by 3 bases and J by 4 bases, with 12 bases left in between. The CDR3 loop reads CASSLTATGETQYF. CDR3 nucleotides: TGTGCCAGCAGCTTGACCGCCACCGGAGAGACCCAGTACTTC.

The chain is built from TRBV20-1 and TRBJ2-2; maybe TRBD2 (5 bases). The V gene lost 0 bases and the J gene lost 2 bases, with 7 bases spanning the gap. The CDR3 is 14 residues long. Germline lookup yields CDR1 DFQATT and CDR2 SNEGSKA (reference sequence). Here the CDR3 reads CSARDGENTGELFF. The CDR3 DNA sequence: TGCAGTGCTAGAGACGGGGAAAACACCGGGGAGCTGTTTTTT.

This clonotype showed up just a few times. The V gene is TRBV27, the J gene TRBJ1-2; tentative D call: TRBD1 (6 bases). V was pared by 2 bases and J by 8 bases, with 21 bases between. The CDR3 runs 16 residues. The germline V gene has CDR1 MNHEY and CDR2 SMNVEV (reference sequence). The CDR3 sequence is CASSLEGGPPDWGYTF. CDR3 coding DNA: TGTGCCAGCAGTTTAGAGGGGGGCCCACCTGATTGGGGCTACACCTTC.